The following is a T cell receptor beta chain sequence with its context. This clonotype was counted a few times. The specificity of this receptor is unknown. Per-base qualities were not stored, and no clone one base away is much larger. This entry is derived from a study of T-cell reconstitution after alpha-beta-depleted transplantation in children (TCRdb year 2016). For context, the study as a whole: Using TCR repertoire profiling, the study quantitatively followed how T-cell immune reconstitution unfolded in children after TCRalphabeta/CD19-depleted allogeneic hematopoietic cell transplantation.

The CDR3 numbers 14 residues from cysteine through valine. The entry retains the CDR3 DNA only, 42 bases that are in frame from base 1. From the germline V gene, CDR1 is MDHEN and CDR2 is SYDVKM. V gives up 5 bases and J gives up 2 bases, and the segment between their germline ends measures 13 bases. Preparation of the library involved PCR. Sequencing was carried out with an Illumina HiSeq 2500. TCR library preparation used molecular barcoding, with unique molecular identifiers applied to normalize quantification of the TCRbeta repertoire. TCRdb trimmed the raw reads at Q25, called clones with MiXCR and kept productive beta chains. One record per CDR3 amino acid sequence lists the most common genes and DNA. The sample yields around 490,000 distinct CDR3 sequences; 10% to 12% were counted once. The ten top clones hold 14% of the sample. The research as a whole found: In some patients, high TCRbeta diversity at day 60 was attributed to recipient T cells and intrathymic progenitors that had survived conditioning. The frequencies of hyperexpanded clones fell over the following months, and after one year, T-cell counts and TCRbeta diversity were mostly attributed to newly produced T cells. Apparently early alphabetaT-cell count recovery about two months after transplant reportedly relied on only several hundred rapidly expanded clones derived from non-depleted graft cells.

The intended sense of this specimen's treatment or condition label: allogeneic hematopoietic cell transplantation with graft depleted of TCRalphabeta T cells and CD19 B cells. The transplant recipients were children given TCRalphabeta/CD19-depleted allogeneic hematopoietic cell grafts. The chain joins TRBV28 to TRBJ2-7; a confident D gene designation cannot be given. This TCR was recovered from a female patient aged 2 to 10 who had a stem cell transplant for aplastic anemia, so the T cells may come from the graft donor. The source was PBMCs, mostly from graft donor cells, collected 180 days after TCRalphabeta/CD19-depleted stem cell transplant. CDR3 protein: CASSPRTAAYEQYV. The nucleotides read TGTGCCAGCAGTCCACGAACGGCCGCCTACGAGCAGTACGTC.